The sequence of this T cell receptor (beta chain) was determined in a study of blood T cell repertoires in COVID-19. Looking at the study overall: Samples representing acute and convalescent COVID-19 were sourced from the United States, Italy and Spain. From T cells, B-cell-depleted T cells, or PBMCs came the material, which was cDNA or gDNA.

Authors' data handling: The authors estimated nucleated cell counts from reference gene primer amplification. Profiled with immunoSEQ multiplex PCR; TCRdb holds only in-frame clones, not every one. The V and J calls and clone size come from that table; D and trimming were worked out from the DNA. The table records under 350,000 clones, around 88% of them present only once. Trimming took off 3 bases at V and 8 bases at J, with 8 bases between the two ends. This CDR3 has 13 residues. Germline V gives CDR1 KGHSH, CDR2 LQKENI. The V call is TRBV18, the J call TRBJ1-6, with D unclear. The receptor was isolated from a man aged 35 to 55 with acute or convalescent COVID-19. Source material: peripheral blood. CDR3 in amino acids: CASSPSLDSPLHF. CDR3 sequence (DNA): TGTGCCAGCTCACCGAGTCTGGATTCACCCCTCCACTTT.